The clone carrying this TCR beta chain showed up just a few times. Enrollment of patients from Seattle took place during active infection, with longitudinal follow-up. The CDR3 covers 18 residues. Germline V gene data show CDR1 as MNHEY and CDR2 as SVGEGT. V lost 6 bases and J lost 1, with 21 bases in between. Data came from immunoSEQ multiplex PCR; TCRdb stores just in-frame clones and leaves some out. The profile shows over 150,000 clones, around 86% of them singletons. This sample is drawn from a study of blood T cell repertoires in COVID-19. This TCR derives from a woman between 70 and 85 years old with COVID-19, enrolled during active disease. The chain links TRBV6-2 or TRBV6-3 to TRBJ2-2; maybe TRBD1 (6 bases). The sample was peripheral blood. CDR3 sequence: CASSSTPGAYLNTGELFF. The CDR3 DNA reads TGTGCCAGCAGCTCTACCCCAGGGGCCTACCTGAACACCGGGGAGCTGTTTTTT.